The rows below give T cell receptor beta chains drawn from one sample of a study of metastatic and nonmetastatic thyroid tumors. TCRdb recomputed clones from the PCR reads via MiXCR. In the table there are 15,000 to 20,000 clones, roughly 30% of which are singletons. Input material: tumor tissue. These receptors were obtained from a female donor with papillary thyroid cancer or a benign thyroid nodule (not recorded which). Some clones in this sample may be carry-over from other donors' samples. Both conserved end residues are part of each CDR3. D genes are given only for firm matches. Part of the rows lack a size; the others show once, few, many or a class for expanded clones.

j_call: TRBJ1-2; clone_size: NA; v_call: TRBV28; d_call: NA; cdr3_nt: TGTGCCAGCAGTTTTCCGGGCCGGGCGAGGGGATATGGCTACACCTTC; cdr3_aa: CASSFPGRARGYGYTF
j_call: TRBJ2-1; clone_size: NA; v_call: TRBV4-1; d_call: TRBD2; cdr3_nt: TGCGCCAGCAGCCAATGGGCGGGGGGCAACAATGAGCAGTTCTTC; cdr3_aa: CASSQWAGGNNEQFF
j_call: TRBJ2-7; clone_size: NA; v_call: TRBV19; d_call: TRBD1; cdr3_nt: TGTGCCAGTAGTATAGCGACAGGGGAGCACGAGCAGTACTTC; cdr3_aa: CASSIATGEHEQYF
j_call: TRBJ1-2; clone_size: many; v_call: TRBV12-3/TRBV12-4; d_call: NA; cdr3_nt: TGTGCCAGCAGTAAGACAGTCTATGGCTACACCTTC; cdr3_aa: CASSKTVYGYTF
j_call: TRBJ1-1; clone_size: few; v_call: TRBV12-3/TRBV12-4; d_call: NA; cdr3_nt: TGTGCCAGCAGTTGGGGGGTAGAAGCTTTCTTT; cdr3_aa: CASSWGVEAFF
j_call: TRBJ2-3; clone_size: NA; v_call: TRBV20-1; d_call: TRBD2; cdr3_nt: TGCAGTGCAATAAAAGCGGGAGGGGCAGATACGCAGTATTTT; cdr3_aa: CSAIKAGGADTQYF
j_call: TRBJ2-7; clone_size: many; v_call: TRBV12-3/TRBV12-4; d_call: NA; cdr3_nt: TGTGCCAGCAGTTTAGAAGTCGCCCGCGAGCAGTACTTC; cdr3_aa: CASSLEVAREQYF
j_call: TRBJ2-1; clone_size: many; v_call: TRBV12-3/TRBV12-4; d_call: NA; cdr3_nt: TGTGCCAGCACTCGCAGGGCCATGGAGCAGTTCTTC; cdr3_aa: CASTRRAMEQFF
j_call: TRBJ1-2; clone_size: NA; v_call: TRBV20-1; d_call: TRBD1; cdr3_nt: TGCAGTGCAACAATCAGGGGGCAAGAAAACTATGGCTACACCTTC; cdr3_aa: CSATIRGQENYGYTF
j_call: TRBJ1-6; clone_size: NA; v_call: TRBV4-1; d_call: NA; cdr3_nt: TGCGCCAGCAGCCGAGGGACGGCGAGCTCCTATAATTCACCCCTCCACTTT; cdr3_aa: CASSRGTASSYNSPLHF
j_call: TRBJ1-1; clone_size: NA; v_call: TRBV12-3/TRBV12-4; d_call: NA; cdr3_nt: TGTGCCAGCAGCCCCTCCGGGTATCTTGAGGCTTTCTTT; cdr3_aa: CASSPSGYLEAFF
j_call: TRBJ2-7; clone_size: once; v_call: TRBV5-1; d_call: NA; cdr3_nt: TGCGCCAGCAGCTTACAGGGCTCTTACGAGCAGTACTTC; cdr3_aa: CASSLQGSYEQYF
j_call: TRBJ1-5; clone_size: NA; v_call: TRBV20-1; d_call: TRBD1; cdr3_nt: TGCAGTGCTAAGGACAGGGGACTAATTAGCAATCAGCCCCAGCATTTT; cdr3_aa: CSAKDRGLISNQPQHF
j_call: TRBJ2-7; clone_size: NA; v_call: TRBV6-5; d_call: TRBD2; cdr3_nt: TGTGCCAGCAGTTACCGGACTAGCGGAACCTACGAGCAGTACTTC; cdr3_aa: CASSYRTSGTYEQYF
j_call: TRBJ1-3; clone_size: NA; v_call: TRBV6-5; d_call: NA; cdr3_nt: TGTGCCAGCAGTTACTCGAGAGGGGGGAAGGACTCTGGAAACACCATATATTTT; cdr3_aa: CASSYSRGGKDSGNTIYF